This T cell receptor beta chain was sequenced during a study of Ad26.COV2.S vaccination and SARS-CoV-2 variants. Study-wide background: Within the COV1001 Ad26.COV2.S trial arm, the donor was enrolled. The authors gave Ad26.COV2.S intramuscularly, either once or twice 56 days apart.

As for treatment: some 20 received Ad26.COV2.S at low or high dose, single or two shots; several received placebo; per-sample allocation not given. The samples date from day 63 after the first vaccine or placebo injection. The table came from immunoSEQ multiplex PCR; TCRdb's copy has only in-frame clones and leaves some out. The sample lists 400,000 to 500,000 clones, roughly nine tenths seen once, with about 2.7% in the top ten. V was shortened by 6 bases and J by 11 bases, with 19 bases between the two germline ends. Germline CDR1 SEHNR, CDR2 FQNEAQ (reference sequence). The CDR3 covers 13 residues.

This receptor was obtained from a person aged 18 to 59 who received the Ad26.COV2.S COVID-19 vaccine or a placebo. The chain links TRBV7-9 to TRBJ1-1; D not resolved. Sequenced material: peripheral blood, taken in a trial of Ad26.COV2.S vaccine versus placebo. For the CDR3, the DNA is TGTGCCAGCAGACAAGACCTGACCCAATATGCTTTCTTT. Translating it yields CASRQDLTQYAFF.